One sample yielded the 7 T cell receptor beta chains listed below, sequenced in a study of blood T cell repertoires in COVID-19. Assay used: immunoSEQ multiplex PCR; TCRdb lists only in-frame clones, some missing. The data contain approximately 130,000 clones, approximately 84% of them singletons. The specimen was peripheral blood. These receptors all stem from a woman aged 45-65 years who had recovered from COVID-19.

The V and J genes are TRBV7-6 and TRBJ2-7; TRBD2 agrees at 10 bases. V trimming: 5 bases; J trimming: 5 bases; junction bases outside the gene matches: 6. This CDR3 spans 14 amino acids. Germline V gene data show CDR1 as SGHVS and CDR2 as FNYEAQ. CDR3 sequence: CASSRTSGNDEQYF. CDR3 nucleotides: TGTGCCAGCAGCCGAACTAGCGGGAACGACGAGCAGTACTTC.

The V and J genes are TRBV5-1 and TRBJ1-2; 8 nucleotides align to TRBD1. Trimming removed 0 bases from V and 3 bases from J; junction bases left unmatched: 7. The CDR3 is 16 amino acids. CDR1 SGHRS and CDR2 YFSETQ come from the germline V gene. As DNA, the CDR3 is TGCGCCAGCAGCTTGGCGCCGGACAGGGTGGACTATGGCTACACCTTC. Protein product: CASSLAPDRVDYGYTF.

The CDR3 coding sequence is TGTGCCAGCAGCCGACTAGCGGGAACGGCGGGTGAGCAGTTCTTC. It yields the protein CASSRLAGTAGEQFF. The genes are TRBV5-6 and TRBJ2-1, with TRBD2 matching 11 bases. Looked up from germline, CDR1 is SGHDT and CDR2 is YYEEEE. The CDR3 has 15 amino acids. V was pared by 4 bases and J by 9 bases, with 9 bases of the junction left unmatched. Full variable domain (outside the CDR3, taken from reference TRBV5-6 and TRBJ2-1): DAGVTQSPTHLIKTRGQQVTLRCSPKSGHDTVSWYQQALGQGPQFIFQYYEEEERQRGNFPDRFSGHQFPNYSSELNVNALLLGDSALYLCASSRLAGTAGEQFFGPGTRLTVL.

This sequence joins TRBV18 and TRBJ1-6; no definite D call. This CDR3 has 15 residues. V lost 3 bases to trimming and J lost 7 bases, with 13 bases between them. CDR1 is KGHSH, CDR2 LQKENI, per germline. As DNA, the CDR3 is TGTGCCAGCTCACCCCTCGGGCGGGAAAATTCACCCCTCCACTTT. It is translated as CASSPLGRENSPLHF. Supplemented by reference TRBV18 and TRBJ1-6, the full variable domain reads NAGVMQNPRHLVRRRGQEARLRCSPMKGHSHVYWYRQLPEEGLKFMVYLQKENIIDESGMPKERFSAEFPKEGPSILRIQQVVRGDSAAYFCASSPLGRENSPLHFGNGTRLTVT.

V usage is TRBV7-2 and J usage is TRBJ2-5; the D is unclear. Trimming left V 1 base short and J 4 bases short, with 13 bases between. There are 15 residues in the CDR3. The germline gives CDR1 SGHTA, CDR2 FQGNSA. The CDR3: CASSLVWSVGETQYF. As DNA, the CDR3 is TGTGCCAGCAGCTTAGTATGGTCAGTTGGAGAGACCCAGTACTTC. The entire variable domain, with the rest obtained from reference TRBV7-2 and TRBJ2-5, is as follows: GAGVSQSPSNKVTEKGKDVELRCDPISGHTALYWYRQSLGQGLEFLIYFQGNSAPDKSGLPSDRFSAERTGGSVSTLTIQRTQQEDSAVYLCASSLVWSVGETQYFGPGTRLLVL.

This chain connects TRBV29-1 to TRBJ1-2; a possible D gene is TRBD1 (6 bases). Germline assignment: CDR1 SQVTM and CDR2 ANQGSEA. The CDR3 loop spans 12 amino acids. The V end lost 7 bases, the J end lost 3 bases, and 12 bases lay between the germline ends. The CDR3: CSATQGDYGYTF. CDR3 in DNA: TGCAGCGCCACACAGGGTGACTATGGCTACACCTTC.

CDR3 in DNA: TGTGCCAGCAGCCCGCTTTTCGACAGGGGGAACGGCTACACCTTC. It codes for CASSPLFDRGNGYTF. The chain combines TRBV7-9 with TRBJ1-2, with 9 bases matching TRBD1. V lost 5 bases to trimming and J lost 8 bases; unmatched junction nucleotides: 12. Germline assignment: CDR1 SEHNR and CDR2 FQNEAQ (reference sequence). The CDR3 loop spans 15 amino acids.